Listed below are T cell receptor beta chains from one sample, sequenced in a study of control samples from healthy donors and cancer patients. The method was immunoSEQ multiplex PCR; TCRdb's version includes in-frame clones alone and lacks a portion of them. The sample lists approximately 44,000 clones; more than 65% were seen once. Sequences were obtained from formalin-fixed, paraffin-embedded tissue. The receptors shown here come from a male donor with melanoma. Both conserved end residues are part of each CDR3. D genes are given only for firm matches. Size tells how often a clone was seen (once, few, many) or the class of an expanded clone, and some rows leave it out.

d_call	v_call	j_call	clone_size	cdr3_nt	cdr3_aa
NA	TRBV7-9	TRBJ2-5	NA	TGTGCCAGCAGCTCCCTCACTGAGACCCAGTACTTC	CASSSLTETQYF
NA	TRBV28	TRBJ2-7	once	TGTGCCAGCAGAACGGGCCTTAGTTCCTACGAGCAGTACTTC	CASRTGLSSYEQYF
TRBD2	TRBV5-1	TRBJ2-7	NA	TGCGCCAGCAGCTTCTCGTTGGGGCTAGCGGACTACGAGCAGTACTTC	CASSFSLGLADYEQYF
NA	TRBV7-9	TRBJ2-1	NA	TGTGCCAACAGCTTCGGGTTTAATAGCGGCAATGAGCAGTTCTTC	CANSFGFNSGNEQFF
TRBD2	TRBV5-1	TRBJ2-1	NA	TGCGCCAGCAGCCTGTCGGGAGGACACAATGAGCAGTTCTTC	CASSLSGGHNEQFF
NA	TRBV5-6	TRBJ2-7	once	TGTGCCAGCAGCTTGTTCGGAACAGGGAACTACGAGCAGTACTTC	CASSLFGTGNYEQYF
TRBD1	TRBV7-8	TRBJ1-2	NA	TGTGCCAGCAGCTTAGCTGGGACAGACTATGGCTACACCTTC	CASSLAGTDYGYTF
NA	TRBV3-1/TRBV3-2	TRBJ1-3	few	TGTGCCAGCAGCCAAGATCCCAGCTTCAACACCATATATTTT	CASSQDPSFNTIYF
NA	TRBV15	TRBJ2-3	medium-sized	TGTGCCACCAGCATTGGTGACACAGATACGCAGTATTTT	CATSIGDTDTQYF
NA	TRBV18	TRBJ2-3	NA	TGTGCCAGCTCACCGACAGGACCGGGGGGCACAGATACGCAGTATTTT	CASSPTGPGGTDTQYF
NA	TRBV2	TRBJ2-7	NA	TGTGCCAGCAGCGAACAGGGTGGCGAGCAGTACTTC	CASSEQGGEQYF
NA	TRBV5-6	TRBJ1-3	NA	TGTGCCAGCAGCTTGTTTAGCAGGGCTTATGGAAACACCATATATTTT	CASSLFSRAYGNTIYF
NA	TRBV6-1	TRBJ2-7	NA	TGTGCCAGCAGTGAACGGGGGTCTTTCTACGAGCAGTACTTC	CASSERGSFYEQYF
NA	TRBV20-1	TRBJ2-7	NA	TGCAGTGCTTACTACTACGAGCAGTACTTC	CSAYYYEQYF
TRBD2	TRBV20-1	TRBJ2-1	large	TGCAGTGCTAGTAGGGGACTAGATTCTGAGCAGTTCTTC	CSASRGLDSEQFF
TRBD2	TRBV10-2	TRBJ2-1	NA	TGCGCCAGCAGTGAGGGGCTAGCGGGGGGTGAGCAGTTCTTC	CASSEGLAGGEQFF
NA	TRBV27	TRBJ1-5	NA	TGTGCCAGCAGCAAACTAAGGGATAGCAATCAGCCCCAGCATTTT	CASSKLRDSNQPQHF
NA	TRBV7-2	TRBJ2-5	NA	TGTGCCAGCAGCTTAGCCATCACCTCCCAAGAGACCCAGTACTTC	CASSLAITSQETQYF
NA	TRBV2	TRBJ1-2	NA	TGTGCCAGCAGTGTGTTATGGTTCAGGGATGGCTACACCTTC	CASSVLWFRDGYTF
TRBD1	TRBV7-8	TRBJ1-1	NA	TGTGCCAGCAGCCCCGGGACAGTGAACACTGAAGCTTTCTTT	CASSPGTVNTEAFF
NA	TRBV9	TRBJ2-2	NA	TGTGCCAGCAGCGTAGGAGAGGGATCCGCGAACACCGGGGAGCTGTTTTTT	CASSVGEGSANTGELFF
TRBD2	TRBV24-1	TRBJ2-1	NA	TGTGCCACCAGATCTAGCGGCTCCCCCTGGGGTGAGCAGTTCTTC	CATRSSGSPWGEQFF
NA	TRBV27	TRBJ2-2	NA	TGTGCCAGCAGCTCTCTGTCCGGGGAGCTGTTTTTT	CASSSLSGELFF
NA	TRBV6-5	TRBJ2-1	NA	TGTGCCAGCAGACAGGGAAATGAGCAGTTCTTC	CASRQGNEQFF
TRBD1	TRBV14	TRBJ1-6	NA	TGTGCCAGCTCAGGGGACAGGGGGAATTCACCCCTCCACTTT	CASSGDRGNSPLHF
NA	TRBV14	TRBJ1-6	NA	TGTGCCAGCAGCCGCTGGAAGGGGGGTAATTCACCCCTCCACTTT	CASSRWKGGNSPLHF
NA	TRBV10-3	TRBJ2-7	NA	TGTGCCATCAAGCCCAAGGGGGACTCCTACGAGCAGTACTTC	CAIKPKGDSYEQYF
TRBD2	TRBV7-2	TRBJ2-1	NA	TGTGCCAGCAGCTTGGGTAGCGGGAGGTATGAGCAGTTCTTC	CASSLGSGRYEQFF
TRBD1	TRBV30	TRBJ2-6	once	TGTGCCTGGAGTGCCCCAGGGGGCGCATCTGGGGCCAACGTCCTGACTTTC	CAWSAPGGASGANVLTF
NA	TRBV6-6	TRBJ1-6	once	TGTGCCAGCAGTTCCGCGGCCGGTTCACCCCTCCACTTT	CASSSAAGSPLHF
NA	TRBV24-1	TRBJ1-3	NA	TGTGCCACCACCGGTGAGGGAAACACCATATATTTT	CATTGEGNTIYF
NA	TRBV29-1	TRBJ2-1	few	TGCAGCGTGTTGGGTAATGAGCAGTTCTTC	CSVLGNEQFF
TRBD1	TRBV7-8	TRBJ2-6	NA	TGTGCCAGCAGCCGCTCCCCGGGACAGGGGTTCACTGGGGCCAACGTCCTGACTTTC	CASSRSPGQGFTGANVLTF
TRBD2	TRBV15	TRBJ2-3	NA	TGTGCCACCAGCGCCCCACTCTCAGGTCCGGGAGGTTATTCGCAGTATTTT	CATSAPLSGPGGYSQYF
NA	TRBV19	TRBJ1-3	NA	TGTGCCAGTAGTATACAGAGGGCTGGAAACACCATATATTTT	CASSIQRAGNTIYF
TRBD1	TRBV6-6	TRBJ1-5	few	TGTGCCAGCAGTTACAAGGACAGGGAGCAGCCCCAGCATTTT	CASSYKDREQPQHF
NA	TRBV27	TRBJ2-2	NA	TGTGCCAGCAGTTTCGGGACTTTTAACACCGGGGAGCTGTTTTTT	CASSFGTFNTGELFF
NA	TRBV28	TRBJ2-7	NA	TGTGCCAGTCGCCGGTCGGGAGTCCACGAGCAGTACTTC	CASRRSGVHEQYF
NA	TRBV2	TRBJ2-7	NA	TGTGCCAGCAGTGAAGGGCGGGGGCACTACGAGCAGTACTTC	CASSEGRGHYEQYF
TRBD1	TRBV6-5	TRBJ2-2	NA	TGTGCCAGCAGTTTGGGACAGGGGGCGAACACCGGGGAGCTGTTTTTT	CASSLGQGANTGELFF
NA	TRBV5-1	TRBJ2-2	NA	TGCGCCAGCAGCTTGGTAGGGCAAAACACCGGGGAGCTGTTTTTT	CASSLVGQNTGELFF
NA	TRBV6-1	TRBJ1-6	many	TGTGCCAGCAGTGAAGGGGACTCACCCCTCCACTTT	CASSEGDSPLHF
NA	TRBV11-1	TRBJ2-5	few	TGTGCCAGCAGCTTAGCGCTGGCGTTCCAAGAGACCCAGTACTTC	CASSLALAFQETQYF
TRBD2	TRBV29-1	TRBJ2-2	NA	TGCAGCGTTGGGAGCGGGAGGGCCGGCACCGGGGAGCTGTTTTTT	CSVGSGRAGTGELFF
NA	TRBV18	TRBJ1-4	few	TGTGCCAGCTCACCACCGCAGTACAATGAAAAACTGTTTTTT	CASSPPQYNEKLFF
NA	TRBV27	TRBJ2-7	medium-sized	TGTGCCAGCAGTTATACAGGGCCCTACGAGCAGTACTTC	CASSYTGPYEQYF
NA	TRBV4-1	TRBJ2-7	many	TGCGCCAGCAGCCAAGCTGGGGTGGCGGGCTACGAGCAGTACTTC	CASSQAGVAGYEQYF
TRBD2	TRBV6-5	TRBJ2-1	once	TGTGCCAGCAGGGCCGGGACTAGCGGGAGGGCGAGGTTCTTC	CASRAGTSGRARFF
TRBD2	TRBV5-1	TRBJ2-1	NA	TGCGCCAGCAGCACCGGGACTAGCGGTTACAATGAGCAGTTCTTC	CASSTGTSGYNEQFF